This TCR beta chain was obtained from a study of shared clonotypes between healthy human individuals. Profiling relied on immunoSEQ multiplex PCR, and the TCRdb table lists in-frame clones only, not all of them. The sample has about 2.3 million clones, 80% to 95% seen once. CDR1 and CDR2 from the germline V gene are SNHLY and FYNNEI. This CDR3 has 14 amino acids. Trimming removed 4 bases at V and 4 bases at J, with 10 bases between. Material for sequencing was naive CD4+ T cells from PBMCs. As to subset: CD45RA+ positively selected. The rearrangement uses TRBV2 and TRBJ2-2; D is unclear. This TCR came from a man between 18 and 29 years old in good health. Some clones in this sample may be carry-over from other donors' samples. The CDR3 here is CASSVFVRTGELFF. CDR3 bases: TGTGCCAGCAGTGTGTTTGTGCGCACCGGGGAGCTGTTTTTT.